Listed below are T cell receptor beta chains from one sample, sequenced in a study of blood T cells in healthy people across ages. MiXCR, applied by TCRdb to the 5' RACE reads, yields one record per CDR3 protein. The sample includes about 630,000 distinct CDR3 sequences, roughly 21% of them seen just once. Sequences were obtained from blood. The source of these receptors is a man in his 70s in good health. Each CDR3 is given with its conserved first and last residue. The D gene is left open where the match is weak. Not all rows give a size; the values are once, few, many and, for expanded clones, a class.

many,11,NA,TRBV29-1,TRBJ2-5,TGCAGCGGGGTGAGGGAAGAGACCCAGTACTTC,CSGVREETQYF
NA,13,NA,TRBV2,TRBJ2-7,TGTGCCAGCAGTGATAGTCAGGGTTACGAGCAGTACTTC,CASSDSQGYEQYF
NA,16,TRBD2,TRBV28,TRBJ2-1,TGTGCCAGCAGTATCCTGACTAGCGGGAGATTTAATGAGCAGTTCTTC,CASSILTSGRFNEQFF
few,14,NA,TRBV6-6,TRBJ2-1,TGTGCCAGCGGGAAAGGGACTTCCTTCAATGAGCAGTTCTTC,CASGKGTSFNEQFF
few,21,TRBD2,TRBV5-1,TRBJ2-5,TGCGCCAGCAGCTTGCCAAACAAGGGGACTAGCGGGAGCGAATCGGGAGAGACCCAGTACTTC,CASSLPNKGTSGSESGETQYF
few,13,TRBD1,TRBV7-7,TRBJ2-7,TGTGCTAGCAGCCCCGGGACAGGGCGGGAGCAGTACTTC,CASSPGTGREQYF
few,19,TRBD1,TRBV28,TRBJ1-3,TGTGCCAGCAGTTTACCCCGGACAGGGCCTGAATTATCTGGAAACACCATATATTTT,CASSLPRTGPELSGNTIYF
few,17,TRBD1,TRBV10-3,TRBJ2-4,TGTGCCATCAGTGAGCTCCCGGGACAGAGCATACGGTTCATTCAGTACTTC,CAISELPGQSIRFIQYF
few,17,TRBD1,TRBV3-1,TRBJ2-5,TGTGCCAGCAGCCCTATCGTCGGACAGGGCGAGAAAGAGACCCAGTACTTC,CASSPIVGQGEKETQYF
NA,15,TRBD1,TRBV20-1,TRBJ1-2,TGCGGTGCTAGAGACGGAGGGGGCGATAACTATGGCTACACCTTC,CGARDGGGDNYGYTF
NA,14,NA,TRBV6-1,TRBJ2-1,TGTGCCAGCAGTGAAGCTTGGAGAGCCGGTGAGCAGTTCTTC,CASSEAWRAGEQFF
few,13,TRBD1,TRBV20-1,TRBJ1-5,TGCAGTGCCGGCGGGACAGGAGTTCAGCCCCAGCATTTT,CSAGGTGVQPQHF
few,13,NA,TRBV6-5,TRBJ1-1,TGTGCCAGCGGAGGGGGAGGGCGGACTGAAGCTTTCTTT,CASGGGGRTEAFF
NA,15,TRBD1,TRBV12-3/TRBV12-4,TRBJ1-1,TGTGCCAGCAGCTCGGGGACAGGGTGGGACACTGAAGCTTTCTTT,CASSSGTGWDTEAFF
NA,12,NA,TRBV25-1,TRBJ1-4,TGTGCCAGCAGTCCTCCAGTCGGAAAACTGTTTTTT,CASSPPVGKLFF
NA,14,NA,TRBV6-5,TRBJ2-1,TGTGCCAGCAGTTACTCCGCAGGGATTAGTGAGCAGTTCTTC,CASSYSAGISEQFF
few,16,TRBD1,TRBV6-6,TRBJ2-3,TGTGCCAGCAGTTACTTGGCAGGGGGCAGTTTGGATACGCAGTATTTT,CASSYLAGGSLDTQYF
NA,13,NA,TRBV4-1,TRBJ2-5,TGCGCCAGCAGCCAAGCGGAGGCGGAGACCCAGTACTTC,CASSQAEAETQYF
few,13,TRBD1,TRBV5-1,TRBJ2-7,TGCGCCAGCAGCTGGGACAGGGAATACGAGCAGTACTTC,CASSWDREYEQYF
NA,14,NA,TRBV20-1,TRBJ2-4,TGCAGTGTCCCGCAGGGGCTTGGCAAAAACATTCAGTACTTC,CSVPQGLGKNIQYF
few,16,NA,TRBV5-1,TRBJ2-5,TGCGCCAGCAGCCGGAGCGTGGGCGGACCTCAAGAGACCCAGTACTTC,CASSRSVGGPQETQYF
few,16,NA,TRBV7-9,TRBJ1-4,TGTGCCAGCAGCTTACAGACACCTGCAACTAATGAAAAACTGTTTTTT,CASSLQTPATNEKLFF
few,16,TRBD2,TRBV7-8,TRBJ2-3,TGTGCCAGCAGCTTAGGTTTTGCGGGAGGCACAGATACGCAGTATTTT,CASSLGFAGGTDTQYF
many,13,TRBD1,TRBV29-1,TRBJ1-1,TGCAGCGTTGGACAGGGGAAGTTTACTGAAGCTTTCTTT,CSVGQGKFTEAFF
NA,15,NA,TRBV7-9,TRBJ2-7,TGTGCCAGCAGCCCGGGACACCTGGGGGGCTACGAGCAGTACTTC,CASSPGHLGGYEQYF
NA,15,TRBD2,TRBV20-1,TRBJ2-5,TGCAGTGCTGGCCCTACGGGACTAGGGGTAGAGACCCAGTACTTC,CSAGPTGLGVETQYF
few,14,NA,TRBV25-1,TRBJ1-3,TGTGCCAGCAGTGAATCAGGGTACGGAAACACCATATATTTT,CASSESGYGNTIYF
few,13,NA,TRBV3-1,TRBJ2-1,TGTGCCAGCAGCCAAGATTGGGGTGGCGGTCAGTTCTTC,CASSQDWGGGQFF
NA,13,NA,TRBV25-1,TRBJ1-1,TGTGCCGGCAGCCCCCGGGGAGGGGTCGAAGCTTTCTTT,CAGSPRGGVEAFF
NA,14,TRBD2,TRBV20-1,TRBJ2-1,TGCAGTGCTAGATCCAGCGGGAGGGCCAATGAGCAGTTCTTC,CSARSSGRANEQFF
few,18,TRBD1,TRBV4-3,TRBJ2-2,TGCGCCAGCAGCCAGGGCTCGCTCGGGACAGGGGTCACCGGGGAGCTGTTTTTT,CASSQGSLGTGVTGELFF
NA,17,TRBD2,TRBV20-1,TRBJ2-3,TGCAGTGCTAGAGATCACACTAGCGGGAGATGGGCAGATACGCAGTATTTT,CSARDHTSGRWADTQYF
NA,14,NA,TRBV20-1,TRBJ1-5,TGCAGTGCTAGAGAAACAGGGTACAATCAGCCCCAGCATTTT,CSARETGYNQPQHF
NA,13,NA,TRBV20-1,TRBJ1-1,TGCAGTGCTAGGAGGGGCATGAACACTGAAGCTTTCTTT,CSARRGMNTEAFF
once,14,NA,TRBV3-1,TRBJ1-6,TGTGCCAGCAGCCCCATCTGGACACTTGTCAACCTCCACTTT,CASSPIWTLVNLHF
few,13,NA,TRBV18,TRBJ2-5,TGTGCCGGCTCTCCGAGTCCGAAAGTGACCCAGTACTTC,CAGSPSPKVTQYF
NA,12,NA,TRBV18,TRBJ2-5,TGTGCCAGCTCACCACCAGGAAAGACCCAGTACTTC,CASSPPGKTQYF
NA,14,NA,TRBV6-5,TRBJ1-1,TGTGCCAGCATTCCCTTAAGGGGGGGAACTGAAGCTTTCTTT,CASIPLRGGTEAFF
few,13,NA,TRBV5-1,TRBJ2-3,TGCGCCAGCAGTGAACAGGGCACAGATACGCAGTATTTT,CASSEQGTDTQYF
NA,12,NA,TRBV6-2/TRBV6-3,TRBJ2-7,TGTGCCAGCACCCGGGCTAACTACGAGCAGTACTTC,CASTRANYEQYF
few,14,TRBD2,TRBV20-1,TRBJ2-5,TGCAGTGCTAGCCCCGGGACTAGCGGAGAGACCCAGTACTTC,CSASPGTSGETQYF
few,12,NA,TRBV5-1,TRBJ1-2,TGCGCCAGCAGCTCGGCAGGCTATGGCTACACCTTC,CASSSAGYGYTF
NA,14,NA,TRBV9,TRBJ2-3,TGTGCCAGCAGCCCCCACACAGGGACAGATACGCAGTATTTT,CASSPHTGTDTQYF
few,14,NA,TRBV10-3,TRBJ2-5,TGTGCCATCAGTCCACTCGAGGGGGGGGAGACCCAGTACTTC,CAISPLEGGETQYF
few,16,TRBD2,TRBV5-4,TRBJ2-3,TGTGCCAGCAGTTGGGGGACTAAGTCTAGCACAGATACGCAGTATTTT,CASSWGTKSSTDTQYF
NA,14,NA,TRBV12-3/TRBV12-4,TRBJ2-5,TGTGCCAGCAGCCCCGGGTCGCCACAAGAGACCCAGTACTTC,CASSPGSPQETQYF
NA,13,TRBD1,TRBV23-1,TRBJ2-7,TGTGCCTCCCGGGACAGGGAATCGGTCGAGCAGTACTTC,CASRDRESVEQYF
once,13,TRBD1,TRBV28,TRBJ1-2,TGTGCCAGCAGTTTAGACAGGGGGGAAGGCTACACCTTC,CASSLDRGEGYTF
NA,15,TRBD1,TRBV5-1,TRBJ2-7,TGCGCCAGCAGAGCGGGGACAGGGGGCAATTTCGAGCAGTACTTC,CASRAGTGGNFEQYF
NA,15,NA,TRBV12-3/TRBV12-4,TRBJ2-7,TGTGCCAGCAGTTTACACCGGGACTCAGACTACGAGCAGTACTTC,CASSLHRDSDYEQYF